The 21 T cell receptor beta chains below were found in one sample sequenced in a study of CD8 T cells in ankylosing spondylitis. TCRdb processed the 5' RACE reads anew with MiXCR; each CDR3 protein has one entry. The sample includes 25,000 to 30,000 distinct CDR3 sequences, 7.9% of them seen just once. Input material: blood. The source is a male donor with ankylosing spondylitis or in good health (not recorded which).

In this sample, this clonotype turned up a few times. V is TRBV5-1 and J is TRBJ2-1; 7 nucleotides agree with TRBD1. V was clipped by 4 bases and J by 2 bases; unmatched bases: 6. The CDR3 is made up of 15 amino acids. Looked up from germline, CDR1 is SGHRS and CDR2 is YFSETQ. CDR3 nucleotides: TGCGCCAGCAGCACAACAGGGGATCCCTACAATGAGCAGTTCTTC. Its translation is CASSTTGDPYNEQFF. Based on the CDR3 plus reference TRBV5-1 and TRBJ2-1, the full variable domain is KAGVTQTPRYLIKTRGQQVTLSCSPISGHRSVSWYQQTPGQGLQFLFEYFSETQRNKGNFPGRFSGRQFSNSRSEMNVSTLELGDSALYLCASSTTGDPYNEQFFGPGTRLTVL.

The genes are TRBV7-9 and TRBJ2-3, with TRBD2 identical over 11 bases. J gave up 2 bases and V 5 bases, and 6 bases lay outside the gene matches. The V gene's germline CDR1 is SEHNR and CDR2 FQNEAQ (reference sequence). The CDR3 has 16 amino acids. This chain's CDR3 is CASSPGTSGNTDTQYF. The CDR3 DNA sequence: TGTGCCAGCAGCCCCGGGACTAGCGGTAACACAGATACGCAGTATTTT.

The chain links TRBV12-3 or TRBV12-4 to TRBJ1-1; 10 bases are shared with TRBD1. The CDR3 has 14 amino acids. With 5 bases clipped from V and 9 bases from J, the junction kept 9 bases outside the gene matches. The CDR3 region is CASSTEGQGRKAFF. CDR3 coding DNA: TGTGCCAGCAGTACCGAGGGACAGGGGCGAAAAGCTTTCTTT.

V and J are TRBV12-3 or TRBV12-4 and TRBJ2-7; weak D call: TRBD2 (5 bases). CDR3 length: 13 residues. The V gene lost 5 bases and the J gene lost 2 bases, with 10 bases spanning the gap. The CDR3 DNA reads TGTGCCAGCAGTGTATCCGGGACCTACGAGCAGTACGTC. Translating gives CASSVSGTYEQYV.

The chain has TRBV5-1 and TRBJ2-4, with D unclear. Between the trimmed V and J ends, which lost 1 base and 0 bases, there was a span of 5 bases. This CDR3 comprises 14 residues. Germline values: CDR1 SGHRS, CDR2 YFSETQ. The chain's CDR3 is CASSLTVAKNIQYF. CDR3 sequence (DNA): TGCGCCAGCAGCTTGACGGTAGCCAAAAACATTCAGTACTTC.

This clonotype was recorded at least ten times. This chain links TRBV6-2 or TRBV6-3 with TRBJ2-1; 10 bases match TRBD1. After removal of 0 bases from V and 3 bases from J, the junction contained 5 bases not matched to a gene. The germline V gene encodes CDR1 MNHEY and CDR2 SVGEGT. This CDR3 contains 17 residues. DNA of the CDR3: TGTGCCAGCAGTTACTCGATGGGGACAGGGGTCTACAATGAGCAGTTCTTC. Its translation: CASSYSMGTGVYNEQFF.

This clonotype was counted between two and nine times. This sequence joins TRBV28 and TRBJ2-1; TRBD2 matches 9 bases. The CDR3 spans 15 residues. V lost 6 bases, J lost 6 bases, and 9 bases stayed unmatched. The V gene's germline CDR1 is MDHEN and CDR2 SYDVKM. The CDR3 here is CASSWGGGAVNEQFF. The CDR3, as DNA: TGTGCCAGCAGCTGGGGCGGGGGGGCGGTCAATGAGCAGTTCTTC.

This rearrangement joins TRBV15 to TRBJ2-6; D gene uncertain. Between the trimmed V and J ends, which lost 8 bases and 5 bases, there was a span of 4 bases. The CDR3 has 11 amino acids. CDR1 LNHNV and CDR2 YYDKDF come from the germline V gene (reference sequence). The CDR3 sequence is CATRRANVLTF. DNA of the CDR3: TGTGCCACCCGGAGGGCCAACGTCCTGACTTTC.

This clonotype has at least ten counts. The chain joins TRBV29-1 to TRBJ1-1; D is uncertain. The V gene lost 7 bases and the J gene lost 10 bases, with 13 bases spanning the gap. The CDR3 runs to 10 residues. The germline V gene encodes CDR1 SQVTM and CDR2 ANQGSEA. The CDR3 DNA follows: TGCAGCGCCTCGTCCGCCGGAGCTTTCTTT. This gives the protein CSASSAGAFF.

Only a few counts were recorded for this clonotype. The V call is TRBV25-1, the J call TRBJ1-1, with TRBD1 identical over 8 bases. The CDR3 contains 13 residues. Germline V gives CDR1 MGHDK, CDR2 SYGVNS. V gave up 6 bases and J gave up 11 bases; unmatched junction bases: 11. Here the CDR3 DNA reads TGTGCCAGCAGCGGACAGGGCCCTACTCTCGCTTTCTTT. Translated, it gives CASSGQGPTLAFF.

There are a few counts of this clonotype. This sequence joins TRBV7-2 and TRBJ1-6; D remains ambiguous. V lost 7 bases and J 11 bases, leaving 15 bases between the germline ends. Germline V gene lookup returns CDR1 SGHTA and CDR2 FQGNSA. This CDR3 has 13 amino acids. CDR3 sequence (DNA): TGTGCCAGCACCCCGGTAACTACGACACCCCTCCACTTT. This encodes CASTPVTTTPLHF.

The chain links TRBV6-6 to TRBJ1-1, with D perhaps TRBD1 (5 bases). Germline loops: CDR1 MNHNY, CDR2 SVGAGI (reference sequence). Trimming removed 5 bases from V and 0 bases from J, with 10 bases in between. The CDR3 consists of 14 residues. CDR3 DNA sequence: TGTGCCAGCAGTGGACCGGGACTGAACACTGAAGCTTTCTTT. Translation: CASSGPGLNTEAFF.

Many counts were recorded for this clonotype. This chain connects TRBV10-3 to TRBJ2-1; tentatively, D is TRBD1 (5 bases). The V gene lost 6 bases and the J gene lost 5 bases, with 17 bases spanning the gap. Germline CDR1 is ENHRY and CDR2 is SYGVKD. The CDR3 covers 15 residues. CDR3 in amino acids: CAIRDTISTHNEQFF. CDR3 nucleotide sequence: TGTGCCATCAGGGACACCATTTCTACTCACAATGAGCAGTTCTTC.

This clonotype has more than one count but fewer than ten. CDR3 DNA: TGTGCCAGCAGCTTAGTAGCGGCTGGAAGCTCCTACAATGAGCAGTTCTTC. Translated, it gives CASSLVAAGSSYNEQFF. The rearrangement uses TRBV7-2 and TRBJ2-1; a weak D match, TRBD2 (6 bases). V lost 1 base to trimming and J lost 0 bases, with 13 bases between them. Per germline, CDR1 SGHTA and CDR2 FQGNSA. The CDR3 length is 17 residues.

The chain recombines TRBV20-1 with TRBJ2-1; D uncertain. In germline, CDR1 is DFQATT, CDR2 SNEGSKA (reference sequence). This CDR3 has 12 amino acids. The V gene lost 5 bases and the J gene lost 9 bases, with 14 bases spanning the gap. CDR3 sequence: CSAGRGRGEQFF. CDR3 sequence (DNA): TGCAGTGCTGGAAGAGGTAGAGGTGAGCAGTTCTTC.

In its sample, this clonotype was seen many times. J is TRBJ2-2 and V is TRBV12-3 or TRBV12-4; no clear D gene. The V and J ends lost 1 base and 1 base respectively, with 4 bases between them. The CDR3 spans 14 residues. CDR3 DNA: TGTGCCAGCAGTTTAGGAGGGAACACCGGGGAGCTGTTTTTT. Amino acids: CASSLGGNTGELFF.

Only a few counts were recorded for this clonotype. The chain joins TRBV4-1 to TRBJ2-1; 8 bases map to TRBD2. Looked up from germline, CDR1 is MGHRA and CDR2 is YSYEKL. CDR3 length: 14 amino acids. V lost 0 bases and J lost 9; bases outside the gene matches: 4. The CDR3 DNA sequence: TGCGCCAGCAGCCAAGAGGGACTAGAGGGTGAGCAGTTCTTC. This gives the protein CASSQEGLEGEQFF.

The rearrangement joins TRBV11-2 to TRBJ2-5; TRBD1 agrees at 10 bases. The CDR3 length is 15 residues. From germline, CDR1 is SGHAT and CDR2 FQNNGV. V gave up 6 bases and J gave up 2 bases; unmatched junction bases: 6. CDR3 DNA sequence: TGTGCCAGCAGGCCCGGGACAGGGGCACAAGAGACCCAGTACTTC. Its translation: CASRPGTGAQETQYF.

This clonotype was counted only a few times. The J gene is TRBJ1-4, the V gene TRBV14; D not resolved. Looked up from germline, CDR1 is SGHDN and CDR2 is FVKESK. V was pared by 4 bases and J by 0 bases, with 9 bases between. The CDR3 has 15 amino acids. The CDR3 here is CASSPELATNEKLFF. Here the CDR3 DNA reads TGTGCCAGCAGCCCAGAACTTGCAACTAATGAAAAACTGTTTTTT.

This clonotype was counted at least ten times. V and J are TRBV7-2 and TRBJ2-1; 7 bases map to TRBD1. The V and J ends lost 3 bases and 4 bases, in that order; junction bases with no gene match: 6. The germline CDR1 and CDR2 sequences are SGHTA and FQGNSA. CDR3 length equals 15 residues. The CDR3 DNA reads TGTGCCAGCAGCTTTGCGGACAGGACATACAATGAGCAGTTCTTC. This sequence encodes CASSFADRTYNEQFF.

This clonotype showed up just a few times. V is TRBV20-1 and J is TRBJ2-4, with D possibly TRBD2 on 5 matching bases. The V end lost 6 bases, the J end lost 2 bases, and 11 bases lay between the germline ends. CDR1 and CDR2 from the germline V gene are DFQATT and SNEGSKA (reference sequence). This CDR3 region has 13 residues. CDR3 bases: TGCAGTGCCCCTGAGGGAACCAAAAACATTCAGTACTTC. Translated, it gives CSAPEGTKNIQYF.